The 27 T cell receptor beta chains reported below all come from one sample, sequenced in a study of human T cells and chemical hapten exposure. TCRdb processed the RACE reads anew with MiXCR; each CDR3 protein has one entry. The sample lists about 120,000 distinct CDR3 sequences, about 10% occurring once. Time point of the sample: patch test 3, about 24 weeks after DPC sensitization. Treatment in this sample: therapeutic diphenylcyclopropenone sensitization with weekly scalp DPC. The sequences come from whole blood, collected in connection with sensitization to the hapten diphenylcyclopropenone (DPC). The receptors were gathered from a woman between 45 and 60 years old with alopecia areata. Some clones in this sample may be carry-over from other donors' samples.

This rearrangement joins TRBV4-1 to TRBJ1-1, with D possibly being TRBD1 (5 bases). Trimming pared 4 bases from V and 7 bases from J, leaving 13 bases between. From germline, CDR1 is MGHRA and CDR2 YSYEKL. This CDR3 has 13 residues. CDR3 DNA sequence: TGCGCCAGCAGCCCGTCCGGGGCGGGTGAAGCTTTCTTT. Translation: CASSPSGAGEAFF.

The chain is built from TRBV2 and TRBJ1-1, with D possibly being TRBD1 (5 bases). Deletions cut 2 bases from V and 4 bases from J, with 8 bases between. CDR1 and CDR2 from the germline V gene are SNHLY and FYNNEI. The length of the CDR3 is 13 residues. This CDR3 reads CASSELGGTEAFF. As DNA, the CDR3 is TGTGCCAGCAGTGAACTGGGGGGCACTGAAGCTTTCTTT. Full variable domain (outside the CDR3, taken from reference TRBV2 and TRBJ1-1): EPEVTQTPSHQVTQMGQEVILRCVPISNHLYFYWYRQILGQKVEFLVSFYNNEISEKSEIFDDQFSVERPDGSNFTLKIRSTKLEDSAMYFCASSELGGTEAFFGQGTRLTVV.

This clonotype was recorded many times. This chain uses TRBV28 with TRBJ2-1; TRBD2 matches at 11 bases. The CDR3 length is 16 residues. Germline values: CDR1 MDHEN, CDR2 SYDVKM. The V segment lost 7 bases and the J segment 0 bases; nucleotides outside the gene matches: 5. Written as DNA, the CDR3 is TGTGCCAGCACCCGACTAGCGGGACGCTCCTACAATGAGCAGTTCTTC. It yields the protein CASTRLAGRSYNEQFF. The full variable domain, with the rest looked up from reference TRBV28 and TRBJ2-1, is DVKVTQSSRYLVKRTGEKVFLECVQDMDHENMFWYRQDPGLGLRLIYFSYDVKMKEKGDIPEGYSVSREKKERFSLILESASTNQTSMYLCASTRLAGRSYNEQFFGPGTRLTVL.

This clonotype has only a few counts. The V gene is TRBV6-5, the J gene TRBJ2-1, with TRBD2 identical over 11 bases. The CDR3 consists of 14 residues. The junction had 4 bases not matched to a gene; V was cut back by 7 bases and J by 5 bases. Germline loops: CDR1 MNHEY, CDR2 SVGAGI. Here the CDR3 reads CASTYSGRDNEQFF. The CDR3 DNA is TGTGCCAGCACCTATAGCGGGAGGGACAATGAGCAGTTCTTC.

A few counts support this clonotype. CDR3 amino acids: CASSRDVGEQFF. The CDR3 region has the DNA TGTGCCAGCAGCCGGGACGTGGGTGAGCAGTTCTTC. This chain joins TRBV11-2 and TRBJ2-1; either TRBD1 or TRBD2 may fit D (5 bases each). Germline assignment: CDR1 SGHAT and CDR2 FQNNGV. The CDR3 is 12 amino acids. The ends were cut back, 5 bases at V and 9 bases at J, with 11 bases in the middle.

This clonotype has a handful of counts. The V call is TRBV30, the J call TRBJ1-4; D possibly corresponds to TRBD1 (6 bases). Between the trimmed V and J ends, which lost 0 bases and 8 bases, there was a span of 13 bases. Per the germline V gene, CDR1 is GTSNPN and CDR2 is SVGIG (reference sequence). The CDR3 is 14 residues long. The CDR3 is CAWSVGGVGEKLFF. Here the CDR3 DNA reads TGTGCCTGGAGTGTAGGGGGTGTAGGCGAAAAACTGTTTTTT.

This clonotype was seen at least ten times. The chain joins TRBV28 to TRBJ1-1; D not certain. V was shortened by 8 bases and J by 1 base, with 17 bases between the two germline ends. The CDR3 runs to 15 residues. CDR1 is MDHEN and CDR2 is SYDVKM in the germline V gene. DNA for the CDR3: TGTGCCAGCTCTCCTCAAGAGACTAGGAACACTGAAGCTTTCTTT. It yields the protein CASSPQETRNTEAFF.

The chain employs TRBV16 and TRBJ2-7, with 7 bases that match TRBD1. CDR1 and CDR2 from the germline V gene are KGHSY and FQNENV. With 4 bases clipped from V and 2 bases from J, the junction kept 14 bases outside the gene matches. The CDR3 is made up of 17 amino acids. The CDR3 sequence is CASSPTGRPHNPYEQYF. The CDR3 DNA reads TGTGCCAGCAGCCCGACAGGGCGACCCCATAATCCCTACGAGCAGTACTTC.

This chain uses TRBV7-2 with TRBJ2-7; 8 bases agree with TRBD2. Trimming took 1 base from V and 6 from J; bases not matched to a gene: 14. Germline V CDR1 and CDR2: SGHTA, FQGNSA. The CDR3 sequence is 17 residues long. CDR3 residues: CASSLERGSGVNSEQYF. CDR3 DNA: TGTGCCAGCAGCTTAGAACGAGGTAGCGGGGTCAATAGCGAGCAGTACTTC.

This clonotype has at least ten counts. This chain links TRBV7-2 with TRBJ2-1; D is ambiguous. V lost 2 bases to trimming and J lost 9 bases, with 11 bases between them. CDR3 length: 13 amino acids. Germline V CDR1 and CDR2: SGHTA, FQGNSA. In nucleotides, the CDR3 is TGTGCCAGCAGCTTATCTCCGTTGGGTGAGCAGTTCTTC. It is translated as CASSLSPLGEQFF.

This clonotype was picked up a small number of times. CDR3 coding DNA: TGTGCCAGCAGCTTAGATAGGGTAGGGGGATCCTACAATGAGCAGTTCTTC. It yields the protein CASSLDRVGGSYNEQFF. The V call is TRBV11-2, the J call TRBJ2-1, with a possible D match to TRBD1 (6 bases). From germline, CDR1 is SGHAT and CDR2 FQNNGV. V was cut by 0 bases and J by 1 base, with 13 bases left in between. CDR3 length: 17 residues. The full variable domain, rest sourced from reference TRBV11-2 and TRBJ2-1, is EAGVAQSPRYKIIEKRQSVAFWCNPISGHATLYWYQQILGQGPKLLIQFQNNGVVDDSQLPKDRFSAERLKGVDSTLKIQPAKLEDSAVYLCASSLDRVGGSYNEQFFGPGTRLTVL.

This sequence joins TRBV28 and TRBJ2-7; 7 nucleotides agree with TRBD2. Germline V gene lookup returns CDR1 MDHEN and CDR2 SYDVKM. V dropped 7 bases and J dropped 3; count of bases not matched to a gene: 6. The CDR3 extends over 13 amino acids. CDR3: CASKLREHYEQYF. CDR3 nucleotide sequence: TGTGCCAGCAAGTTGCGGGAGCACTACGAGCAGTACTTC.

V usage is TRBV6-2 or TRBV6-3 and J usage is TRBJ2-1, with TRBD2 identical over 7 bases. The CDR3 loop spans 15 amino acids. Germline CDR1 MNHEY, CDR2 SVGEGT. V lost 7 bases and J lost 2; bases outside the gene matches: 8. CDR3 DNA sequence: TGTGCCAGCAACCAGGGAGGGAGCACCTACAATGAGCAGTTCTTC. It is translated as CASNQGGSTYNEQFF.

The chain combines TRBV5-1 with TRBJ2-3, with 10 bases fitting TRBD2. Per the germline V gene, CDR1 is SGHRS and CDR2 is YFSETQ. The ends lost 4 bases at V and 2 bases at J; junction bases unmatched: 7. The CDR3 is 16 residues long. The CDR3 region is CASSVIAGGPTDTQYF. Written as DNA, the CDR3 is TGCGCCAGCAGCGTAATAGCGGGGGGACCCACAGATACGCAGTATTTT.

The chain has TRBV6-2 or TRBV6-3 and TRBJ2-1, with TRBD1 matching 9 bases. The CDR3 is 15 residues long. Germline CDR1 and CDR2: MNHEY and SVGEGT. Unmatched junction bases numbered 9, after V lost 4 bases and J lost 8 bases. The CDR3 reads CASSSRDRVSDEQFF. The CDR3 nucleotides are TGTGCCAGCAGTTCCCGGGACAGGGTCTCAGATGAGCAGTTCTTC.

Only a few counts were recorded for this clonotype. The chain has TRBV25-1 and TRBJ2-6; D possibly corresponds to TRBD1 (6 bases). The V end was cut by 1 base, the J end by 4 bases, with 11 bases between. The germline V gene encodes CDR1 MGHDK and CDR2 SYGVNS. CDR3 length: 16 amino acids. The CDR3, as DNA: TGTGCCAGCAGTGAATGGGCAGGGACAGGGGCCAACGTCCTGACTTTC. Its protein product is CASSEWAGTGANVLTF. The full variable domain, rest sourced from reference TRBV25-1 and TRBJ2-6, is EADIYQTPRYLVIGTGKKITLECSQTMGHDKMYWYQQDPGMELHLIHYSYGVNSTEKGDLSSESTVSRIRTEHFPLTLESARPSHTSQYLCASSEWAGTGANVLTFGAGSRLTVL.

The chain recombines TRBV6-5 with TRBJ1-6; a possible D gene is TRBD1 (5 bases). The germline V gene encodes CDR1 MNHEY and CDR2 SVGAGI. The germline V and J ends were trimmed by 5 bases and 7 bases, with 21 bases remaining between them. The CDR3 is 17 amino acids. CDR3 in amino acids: CASSKQTGSGPNSPLHF. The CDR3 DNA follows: TGTGCCAGCAGTAAACAAACAGGAAGTGGTCCGAATTCACCCCTCCACTTT.

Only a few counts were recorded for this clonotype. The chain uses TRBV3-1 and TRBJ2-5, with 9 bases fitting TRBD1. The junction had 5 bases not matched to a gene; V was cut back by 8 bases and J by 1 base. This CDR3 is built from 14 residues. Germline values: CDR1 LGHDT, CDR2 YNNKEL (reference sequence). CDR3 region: CASHLTGGQETQYF. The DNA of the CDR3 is TGTGCCAGCCACCTGACAGGGGGCCAAGAGACCCAGTACTTC.

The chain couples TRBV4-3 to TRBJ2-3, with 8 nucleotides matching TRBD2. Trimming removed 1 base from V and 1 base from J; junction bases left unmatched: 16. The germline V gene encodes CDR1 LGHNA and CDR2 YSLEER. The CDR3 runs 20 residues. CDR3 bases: TGCGCCAGCAGCCAAGGGACTAGCAGAAACTGGGGAGTGGGCACAGATACGCAGTATTTT. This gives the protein CASSQGTSRNWGVGTDTQYF.

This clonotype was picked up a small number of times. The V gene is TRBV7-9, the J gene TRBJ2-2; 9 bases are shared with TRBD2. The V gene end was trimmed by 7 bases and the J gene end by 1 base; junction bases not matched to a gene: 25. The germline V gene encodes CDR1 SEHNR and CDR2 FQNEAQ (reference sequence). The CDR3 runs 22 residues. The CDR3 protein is CASTSFRASGIPRGENTGELFF. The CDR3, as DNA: TGTGCCAGCACTTCCTTTAGGGCTAGCGGGATACCGAGGGGCGAGAACACCGGGGAGCTGTTTTTT.

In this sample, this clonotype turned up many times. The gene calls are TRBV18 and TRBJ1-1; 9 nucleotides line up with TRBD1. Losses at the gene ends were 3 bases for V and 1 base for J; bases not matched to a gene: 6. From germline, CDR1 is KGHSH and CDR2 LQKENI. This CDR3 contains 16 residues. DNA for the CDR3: TGTGCCAGCTCACCCGGACAGGGGTTTTGGAACACTGAAGCTTTCTTT. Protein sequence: CASSPGQGFWNTEAFF.

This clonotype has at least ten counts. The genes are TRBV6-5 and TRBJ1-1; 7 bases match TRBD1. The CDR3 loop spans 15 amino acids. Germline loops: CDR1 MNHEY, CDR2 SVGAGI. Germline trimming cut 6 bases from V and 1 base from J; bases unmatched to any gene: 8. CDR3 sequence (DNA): TGTGCCAGCAGACAAAACACAGGGGCGAACACTGAAGCTTTCTTT. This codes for CASRQNTGANTEAFF.

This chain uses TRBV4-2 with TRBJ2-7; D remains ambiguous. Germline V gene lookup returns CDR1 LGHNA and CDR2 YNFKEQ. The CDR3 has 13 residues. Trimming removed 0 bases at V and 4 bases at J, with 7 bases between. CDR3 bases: TGTGCCAGCAGCCAAGAACGGGTTTACGAGCAGTACTTC. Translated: CASSQERVYEQYF.

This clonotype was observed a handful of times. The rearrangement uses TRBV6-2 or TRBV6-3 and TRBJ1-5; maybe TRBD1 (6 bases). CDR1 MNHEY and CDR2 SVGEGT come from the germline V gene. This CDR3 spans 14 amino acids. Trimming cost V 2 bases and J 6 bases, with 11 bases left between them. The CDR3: CASSYLQGSQPQHF. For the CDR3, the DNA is TGTGCCAGCAGTTACCTACAGGGTAGTCAGCCCCAGCATTTT.

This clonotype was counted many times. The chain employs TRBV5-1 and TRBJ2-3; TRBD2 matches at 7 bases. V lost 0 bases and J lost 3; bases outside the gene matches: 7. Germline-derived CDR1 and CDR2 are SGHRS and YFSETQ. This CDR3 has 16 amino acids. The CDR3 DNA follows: TGCGCCAGCAGCTTGGGCGTGGGAGGGCCAACAGATACGCAGTATTTT. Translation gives CASSLGVGGPTDTQYF.

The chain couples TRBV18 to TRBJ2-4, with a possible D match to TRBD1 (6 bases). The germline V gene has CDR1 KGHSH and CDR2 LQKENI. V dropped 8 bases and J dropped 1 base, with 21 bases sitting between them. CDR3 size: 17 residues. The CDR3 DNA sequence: TGTGCCAGCACCACCTATTCCGACAGGCTTGCCAAAAACATTCAGTACTTC. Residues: CASTTYSDRLAKNIQYF.

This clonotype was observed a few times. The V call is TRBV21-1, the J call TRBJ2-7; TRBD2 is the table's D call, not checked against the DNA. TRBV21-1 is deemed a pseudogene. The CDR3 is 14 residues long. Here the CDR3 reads CASSNGPGYDEQYF. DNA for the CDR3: TGTGCCAGCAGCAACGGGCCTGGTTACGACGAGCAGTACTTC.